This T cell receptor beta chain derives from a study of T cell responses to AZD1222 COVID-19 vaccine. General study results and limits: It was only after the peak T cell response that any repertoires were sampled. The reported proportion of spike-specific TCRs targeting unmutated variant regions was nearly half. There were mostly white British donors and more females than males, and clonal diversity was possibly underestimated.

Here immunoSEQ multiplex PCR was the method, and the copy in TCRdb shows in-frame clones only, minus some. Of around 150,000 clones listed, about 93% are singletons. With respect to this clone: Its antigen is currently unknown.

The CDR3 spans 15 residues. Germline loops: CDR1 SGHNT, CDR2 YYREEE (reference sequence). V shed 3 bases and J 3 bases; nucleotides not matched to a gene: 6. The sample here was peripheral blood, taken 28 days after the second AZD1222 dose. The chain is built from TRBV5-4 and TRBJ2-1; 7 nucleotides line up with TRBD2. The receptor was isolated from an adult who received the AZD1222 COVID-19 vaccine. The CDR3 nucleotides read TGTGCCAGCAGCTCCCAAGGCGGGGGCTACAATGAGCAGTTCTTC. It yields the protein CASSSQGGGYNEQFF.